Each of the 20 T cell receptor beta chains below was sequenced from the same sample in a study of graft-versus-host responses after intestinal transplantation. The table came from immunoSEQ multiplex PCR; TCRdb's copy has only in-frame clones and leaves some out. Seen here are almost 70,000 clones, 92% observed once, and the top ten hold 6.5% to 8.5%. The sample here was bone marrow, taken around 730 days after intestinal transplantation. The origin of the receptors is a human patient who received an intestinal transplant, so some T cells may come from the graft donor.

The chain links TRBV11-2 to TRBJ1-2, with TRBD1 matching 10 bases. The germline V gene has CDR1 SGHAT and CDR2 FQNNGV. This CDR3 has 14 residues. After removal of 1 base from V and 6 bases from J, the junction contained 2 bases not matched to a gene. The CDR3 nucleotides read TGTGCCAGCAGCTTAGTGGGGACAGGGGATGGCTACACCTTC. The encoded protein is CASSLVGTGDGYTF.

This clone came up once. The chain carries TRBV30 and TRBJ2-1; weak D call: TRBD2 (7 bases). The CDR3 is 14 amino acids. Trimming took 2 bases from V and 3 from J, leaving 11 bases between them. CDR1 and CDR2 from the germline V gene are GTSNPN and SVGIG (reference sequence). This chain's CDR3 is CAWSKGGGYNEQFF. In DNA, the CDR3 is TGTGCCTGGAGTAAGGGAGGGGGCTACAATGAGCAGTTCTTC. The complete variable domain, with remaining parts taken from reference TRBV30 and TRBJ2-1, reads SQTIHQWPATLVQPVGSPLSLECTVEGTSNPNLYWYRQAAGRGLQLLFYSVGIGQISSEVPQNLSASRPQDRQFILSSKKLLLSDSGFYLCAWSKGGGYNEQFFGPGTRLTVL.

This rearrangement joins TRBV29-1 to TRBJ1-2; perhaps TRBD1 as D (5 bases). This CDR3 is built from 13 residues. CDR1 SQVTM and CDR2 ANQGSEA come from the germline V gene. The CDR3, as DNA: TGCAGTGTACCGGAACGGGGGAACTATGGCTACACCTTC. It is translated as CSVPERGNYGYTF.

The rearrangement joins TRBV11-2 to TRBJ2-3, with a possible D match to TRBD2 (7 bases). Germline V CDR1 and CDR2: SGHAT, FQNNGV. The V end was cut by 4 bases, the J end by 2 bases, with 10 bases between. This CDR3 comprises 14 residues. The CDR3 DNA reads TGTGCCAGCAGCTCCCGGGGGGCCACAGATACGCAGTATTTT. Amino acid sequence: CASSSRGATDTQYF.

The rearrangement uses TRBV2 and TRBJ1-5, with 10 nucleotides matching TRBD1. CDR3 length equals 15 residues. Looked up from germline, CDR1 is SNHLY and CDR2 is FYNNEI. V trimming: 7 bases; J trimming: 6 bases; junction bases outside the gene matches: 9. The CDR3: CASTMRQGAGQPQHF. The CDR3 bases are TGTGCCAGCACAATGAGACAGGGGGCAGGTCAGCCCCAGCATTTT.

This clone was seen a single time. The chain links TRBV6-4 to TRBJ2-1; a possible D gene is TRBD2 (5 bases). CDR1 is MRHNA and CDR2 is SNTAGT in the germline V gene. V lost 0 bases and J 2 bases, leaving 8 bases between the germline ends. The length of the CDR3 is 15 residues. The chain's CDR3 is CASSDSASPYNEQFF. The CDR3 DNA sequence: TGTGCCAGCAGTGACTCTGCTAGCCCCTACAATGAGCAGTTCTTC.

The chain joins TRBV2 to TRBJ1-1; no definite D call. This CDR3 spans 14 amino acids. The ends were cut back, 4 bases at V and 4 bases at J, with 13 bases in the middle. Looked up from germline, CDR1 is SNHLY and CDR2 is FYNNEI. The DNA for the CDR3 is TGTGCCAGCAGTGGAAGCGGGCCACTCACTGAAGCTTTCTTT. Translation: CASSGSGPLTEAFF.

The chain has TRBV5-3 and TRBJ2-2; D unclear. TRBV5-3 is designated an ORF whose function remains uncertain. The CDR3 sequence is 13 residues long. Trimming stripped 1 base from V and 5 bases from J, with 6 bases between. The CDR3, as DNA: TGTGCCAGAAGCTTGTTAAGGACCGGGGAGCTGTTTTTT. Protein: CARSLLRTGELFF.

The chain carries TRBV6-5 and TRBJ1-4, with 7 nucleotides matching TRBD1. The ends lost 7 bases at V and 3 bases at J; junction bases unmatched: 2. Germline V gene data show CDR1 as MNHEY and CDR2 as SVGAGI. This CDR3 has 13 amino acids. In nucleotides, the CDR3 is TGTGCCAGCACAGGGGGGGCTAATGAAAAACTGTTTTTT. Protein product: CASTGGANEKLFF.

The V call is TRBV27, the J call TRBJ2-7; D remains ambiguous. Germline assignment: CDR1 MNHEY and CDR2 SMNVEV (reference sequence). The CDR3 is made up of 13 amino acids. V was pared by 6 bases and J by 5 bases, with 14 bases between. CDR3 protein: CASSPGPPHEQYF. DNA of the CDR3: TGTGCCAGCAGCCCCGGACCCCCCCACGAGCAGTACTTC.

V gene TRBV25-1 combines with J gene TRBJ1-6; D possibly corresponds to TRBD1 (6 bases). CDR1 MGHDK and CDR2 SYGVNS come from the germline V gene. Trimming left V 3 bases short and J 6 bases short, with 15 bases between. The CDR3 has 16 amino acids. The CDR3 is CASSDDSTGPNSPLHF. CDR3 coding DNA: TGTGCCAGCAGTGACGACAGCACAGGGCCTAATTCACCCCTCCACTTT.

CDR3 protein: CASSSWTSGSKTQYF. The CDR3 nucleotides read TGTGCCAGCAGCTCCTGGACTAGCGGGAGTAAGACCCAGTACTTC. The chain links TRBV7-2 to TRBJ2-5; TRBD2 aligns across 13 bases. V was clipped by 4 bases and J by 6 bases; unmatched bases: 5. This CDR3 comprises 15 residues. Germline V gene lookup returns CDR1 SGHTA and CDR2 FQGNSA.

The gene calls are TRBV5-4 and TRBJ2-1, with 8 bases identical to TRBD2. The CDR3 runs to 15 residues. Per the germline V gene, CDR1 is SGHNT and CDR2 is YYREEE (reference sequence). After removal of 4 bases from V and 9 bases from J, the junction contained 12 bases not matched to a gene. The CDR3 DNA reads TGTGCCAGCAGCCCCGGACTAGCTTATGGCAGTGAGCAGTTCTTC. Translating gives CASSPGLAYGSEQFF.

CDR3 residues: CASSPLGSGAREQYF. The CDR3 nucleotides are TGTGCCAGCAGTCCTTTAGGTTCGGGGGCGCGGGAGCAGTACTTC. The chain employs TRBV6-1 and TRBJ2-7, with D perhaps TRBD1 or TRBD2 (6 bases each). The CDR3 is made up of 15 amino acids. Germline values: CDR1 MNHNS, CDR2 SASEGT. V was cut by 5 bases and J by 7 bases, with 21 bases left in between.

This clone appeared a single time. The chain carries TRBV9 and TRBJ2-7, with TRBD1 matching over 9 bases. Germline V gene sequence: CDR1 SGDLS, CDR2 YYNGEE. With 3 bases clipped from V and 3 bases from J, the junction kept 4 bases outside the gene matches. The CDR3 is 14 residues long. The DNA for the CDR3 is TGTGCCAGCAGCGCCGGACAGGGGAACTACGAGCAGTACTTC. Protein sequence: CASSAGQGNYEQYF.

This chain joins TRBV5-1 and TRBJ1-2; possibly TRBD1 for D (5 bases). The CDR3 is 15 amino acids. CDR1 is SGHRS, CDR2 YFSETQ, per germline. The V gene lost 7 bases and the J gene lost 3 bases, with 19 bases spanning the gap. CDR3 in DNA: TGCGCCAGCCAACTACTAACAGGAAAGGACTATGGCTACACCTTC. Translation gives CASQLLTGKDYGYTF.

The chain joins TRBV4-2 to TRBJ1-1, with unresolved D. Germline CDR1 and CDR2: LGHNA and YNFKEQ. This CDR3 contains 18 residues. The V gene lost 2 bases and the J gene lost 0 bases, with 19 bases spanning the gap. CDR3 in DNA: TGTGCCAGCAGCCAAAATTCGTTTTCCTTTCCAATGAACACTGAAGCTTTCTTT. This encodes CASSQNSFSFPMNTEAFF.

The gene calls are TRBV15 and TRBJ2-5; 7 nucleotides line up with TRBD2. The CDR3 has 14 residues. Germline CDR1 LNHNV, CDR2 YYDKDF (reference sequence). Germline trimming cut 3 bases from V and 4 bases from J; bases unmatched to any gene: 5. CDR3 loop: CATSRASGGETQYF. The CDR3 DNA follows: TGTGCCACCAGCAGGGCCTCGGGGGGAGAGACCCAGTACTTC.

This rearrangement joins TRBV7-3 to TRBJ2-1, with D unclear. Germline loops: CDR1 SGHTA, CDR2 FQGTGA. Trimming stripped 2 bases from V and 5 bases from J, with 7 bases between. CDR3 size: 13 residues. The CDR3 coding sequence is TGTGCCAGCAGCTTATTTGGGGACAATGAGCAGTTCTTC. This codes for CASSLFGDNEQFF.

This chain links TRBV7-2 with TRBJ2-7; D not certain. Germline V gives CDR1 SGHTA, CDR2 FQGNSA. Trimming removed 5 bases at V and 0 bases at J, with 11 bases between. This CDR3 spans 14 amino acids. CDR3 coding DNA: TGTGCCAGCAGCCTACAACTGAGCTCCTACGAGCAGTACTTC. This gives the protein CASSLQLSSYEQYF.